The clone carrying this T cell receptor (beta chain) was picked up many times. Its antigen is still unknown. The sample is drawn from a study of CD8 T cells in ankylosing spondylitis. Whole-study results and caveats: Ankylosing spondylitis blood appeared to carry a characteristic TCR beta motif of several highly homologous variants.

The V gene end was trimmed by 4 bases and the J gene end by 11 bases; junction bases not matched to a gene: 11. CDR1 and CDR2 (germline): LGHDT, YNNKEL (reference sequence). This CDR3 has 15 amino acids. TCRdb reanalysed the 5' RACE reads using MiXCR and keeps one entry per CDR3 protein. The sample records about 140,000 distinct CDR3 sequences, roughly 6.6% being singletons. V usage is TRBV3-1 and J usage is TRBJ1-1, with 12 bases lining up with TRBD1. The sample consisted of blood, either unsorted or a sorted T cell fraction (not recorded which). The sequence was obtained from a female donor with ankylosing spondylitis or in good health (not recorded which). CDR3 region: CASSPTGQGAIVAFF. The CDR3 DNA follows: TGTGCCAGCAGCCCGACGGGACAGGGGGCGATTGTCGCTTTCTTT.